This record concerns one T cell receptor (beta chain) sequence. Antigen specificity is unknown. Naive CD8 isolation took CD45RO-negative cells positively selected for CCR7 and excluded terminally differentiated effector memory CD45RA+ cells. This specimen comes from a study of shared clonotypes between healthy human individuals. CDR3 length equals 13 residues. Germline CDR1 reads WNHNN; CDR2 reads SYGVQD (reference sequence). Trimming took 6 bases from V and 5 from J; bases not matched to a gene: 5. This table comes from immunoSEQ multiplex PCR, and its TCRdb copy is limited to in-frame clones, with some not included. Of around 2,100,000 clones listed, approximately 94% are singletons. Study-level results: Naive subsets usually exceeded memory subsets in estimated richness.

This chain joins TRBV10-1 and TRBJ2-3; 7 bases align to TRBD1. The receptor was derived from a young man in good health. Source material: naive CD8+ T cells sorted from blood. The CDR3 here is CASSLNRGDTQYF. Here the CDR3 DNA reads TGCGCCAGCAGCTTGAACAGGGGAGATACGCAGTATTTT.